This TCR beta chain was captured in a study of cytomegalovirus exposure and HLA in healthy donors. Study results and limitations: Within the 90 to 150 validation repertoires, first-cohort TCR clusters tended to co-occur, according to a later analysis.

As regards this clone: Its specificity is not known.

V lost 2 bases to trimming and J lost 5 bases, with 10 bases between them. CDR3 length equals 14 residues. Germline assignment: CDR1 SGHRS and CDR2 YFSETQ. Here immunoSEQ multiplex PCR was the method, and the copy in TCRdb shows in-frame clones only, minus some. This repertoire shows about 130,000 clones, 94% found once; its top ten account for under 1.5%. The chain couples TRBV5-1 to TRBJ1-4; D is perhaps TRBD1 (6 bases). This TCR came from a woman under 30 in good health and CMV-seronegative. Source material: PBMCs. CDR3: CASSLGTNNEKLFF. In DNA, the CDR3 is TGCGCCAGCAGCTTAGGGACAAACAATGAAAAACTGTTTTTT.